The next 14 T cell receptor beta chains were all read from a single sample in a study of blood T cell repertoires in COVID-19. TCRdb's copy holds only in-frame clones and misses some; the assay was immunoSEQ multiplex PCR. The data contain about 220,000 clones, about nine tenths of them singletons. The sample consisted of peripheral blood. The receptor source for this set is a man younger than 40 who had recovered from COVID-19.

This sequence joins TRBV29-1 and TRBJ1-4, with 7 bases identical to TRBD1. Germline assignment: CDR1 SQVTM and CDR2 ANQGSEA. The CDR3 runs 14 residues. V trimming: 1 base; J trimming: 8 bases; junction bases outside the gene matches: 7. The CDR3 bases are TGCAGCGTTGAAGTAACAGGGGTAGGGGAAAAACTGTTTTTT. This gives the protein CSVEVTGVGEKLFF. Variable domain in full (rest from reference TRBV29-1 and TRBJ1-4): SAVISQKPSRDICQRGTSLTIQCQVDSQVTMMFWYRQQPGQSLTLIATANQGSEATYESGFVIDKFPISRPNLTFSTLTVSNMSPEDSSIYLCSVEVTGVGEKLFFGSGTQLSVL.

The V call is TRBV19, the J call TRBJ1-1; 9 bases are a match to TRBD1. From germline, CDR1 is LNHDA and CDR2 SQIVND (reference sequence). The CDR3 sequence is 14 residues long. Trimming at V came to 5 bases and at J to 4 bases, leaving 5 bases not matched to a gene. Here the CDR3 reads CASSPDRGGTEAFF. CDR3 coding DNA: TGTGCCAGTAGTCCGGACAGGGGAGGCACTGAAGCTTTCTTT.

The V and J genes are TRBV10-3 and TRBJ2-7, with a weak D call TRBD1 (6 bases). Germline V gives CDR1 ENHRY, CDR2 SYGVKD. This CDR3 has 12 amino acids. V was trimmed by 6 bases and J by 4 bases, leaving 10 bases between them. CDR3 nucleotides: TGTGCCATCAGGAATACAGGGTACGAGCAGTACTTC. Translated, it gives CAIRNTGYEQYF.

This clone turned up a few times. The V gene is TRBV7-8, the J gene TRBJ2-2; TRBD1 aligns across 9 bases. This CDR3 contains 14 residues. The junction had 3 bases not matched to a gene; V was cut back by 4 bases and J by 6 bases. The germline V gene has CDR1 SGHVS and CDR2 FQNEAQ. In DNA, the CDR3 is TGTGCCAGCAGCTCACACAGGGGGCCCGGGGAGCTGTTTTTT. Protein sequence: CASSSHRGPGELFF.

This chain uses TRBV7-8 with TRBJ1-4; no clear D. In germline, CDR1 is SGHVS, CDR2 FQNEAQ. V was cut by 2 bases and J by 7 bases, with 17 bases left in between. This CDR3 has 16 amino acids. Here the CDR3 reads CASSLNSPGASEKLFF. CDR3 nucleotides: TGTGCCAGCAGCTTAAATTCCCCAGGTGCGAGTGAAAAACTGTTTTTT. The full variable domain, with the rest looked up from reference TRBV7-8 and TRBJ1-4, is GAGVSQSPRYKVAKRGQDVALRCDPISGHVSLFWYQQALGQGPEFLTYFQNEAQLDKSGLPSDRFFAERPEGSVSTLKIQRTQQEDSAVYLCASSLNSPGASEKLFFGSGTQLSVL.

CDR3 sequence reads: CATKRDWGEAFF. DNA for the CDR3: TGTGCCACCAAGAGGGACTGGGGTGAAGCTTTCTTT. The chain joins TRBV24-1 to TRBJ1-1, with D maybe TRBD1 (5 bases). CDR3 length: 12 amino acids. V lost 8 bases and J 7 bases, leaving 13 bases between the germline ends. Looked up from germline, CDR1 is KGHDR and CDR2 is SFDVKD.

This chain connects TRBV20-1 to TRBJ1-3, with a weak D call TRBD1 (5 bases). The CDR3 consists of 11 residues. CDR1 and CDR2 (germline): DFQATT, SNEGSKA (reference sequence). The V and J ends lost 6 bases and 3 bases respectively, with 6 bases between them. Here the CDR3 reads CSAGGGNTIYF. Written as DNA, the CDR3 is TGCAGTGCCGGGGGTGGAAACACCATATATTTT.

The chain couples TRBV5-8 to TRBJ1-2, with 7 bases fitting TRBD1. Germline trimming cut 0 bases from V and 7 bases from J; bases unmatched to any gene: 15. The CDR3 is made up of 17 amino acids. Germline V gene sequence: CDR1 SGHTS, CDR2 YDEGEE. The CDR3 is CASSLGLNRGHLGGYTF. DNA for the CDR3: TGTGCCAGCAGCTTGGGACTGAACAGGGGCCACCTAGGTGGCTACACCTTC.

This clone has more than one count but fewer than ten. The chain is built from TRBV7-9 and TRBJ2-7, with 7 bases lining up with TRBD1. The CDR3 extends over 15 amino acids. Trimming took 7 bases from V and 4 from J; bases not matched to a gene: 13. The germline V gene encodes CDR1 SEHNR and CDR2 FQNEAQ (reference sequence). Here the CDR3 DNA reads TGTGCCAGCATAAGTGGACAGGAGCCCTCTTACGAGCAGTACTTC. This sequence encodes CASISGQEPSYEQYF.

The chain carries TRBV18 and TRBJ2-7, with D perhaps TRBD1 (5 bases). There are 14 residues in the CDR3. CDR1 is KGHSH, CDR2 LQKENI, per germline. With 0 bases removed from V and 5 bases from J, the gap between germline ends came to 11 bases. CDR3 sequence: CASSPPAGWDEQYF. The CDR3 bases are TGTGCCAGCTCACCACCGGCAGGGTGGGACGAGCAGTACTTC.

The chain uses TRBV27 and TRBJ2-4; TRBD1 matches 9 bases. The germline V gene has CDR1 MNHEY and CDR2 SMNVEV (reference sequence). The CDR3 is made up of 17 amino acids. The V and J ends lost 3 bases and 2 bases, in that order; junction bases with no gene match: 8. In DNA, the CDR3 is TGTGCCAGCAGTTTTACCGCACAGGGGGCTTCCAAAAACATTCAGTACTTC. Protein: CASSFTAQGASKNIQYF.

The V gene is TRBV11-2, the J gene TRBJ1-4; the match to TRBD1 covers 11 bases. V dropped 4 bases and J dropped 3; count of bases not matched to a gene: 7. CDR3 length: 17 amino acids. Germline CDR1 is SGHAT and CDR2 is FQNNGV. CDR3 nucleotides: TGTGCCAGCAGCTCATTGGACAGGGGGCCGGCTAATGAAAAACTGTTTTTT. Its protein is CASSSLDRGPANEKLFF.

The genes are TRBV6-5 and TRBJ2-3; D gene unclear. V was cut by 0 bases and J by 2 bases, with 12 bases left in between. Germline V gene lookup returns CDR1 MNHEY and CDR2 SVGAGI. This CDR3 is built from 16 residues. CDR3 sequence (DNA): TGTGCCAGCAGTTACTCGGCTAGATCTAACACAGATACGCAGTATTTT. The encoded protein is CASSYSARSNTDTQYF.

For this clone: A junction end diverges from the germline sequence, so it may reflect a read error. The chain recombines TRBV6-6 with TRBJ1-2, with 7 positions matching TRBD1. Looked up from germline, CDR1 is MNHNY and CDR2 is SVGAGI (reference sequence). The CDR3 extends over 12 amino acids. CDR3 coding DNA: TGTGCCAGCAGTAATTCGAAAACAGGGGTTTACTTC. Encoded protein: CASSNSKTGVYF.